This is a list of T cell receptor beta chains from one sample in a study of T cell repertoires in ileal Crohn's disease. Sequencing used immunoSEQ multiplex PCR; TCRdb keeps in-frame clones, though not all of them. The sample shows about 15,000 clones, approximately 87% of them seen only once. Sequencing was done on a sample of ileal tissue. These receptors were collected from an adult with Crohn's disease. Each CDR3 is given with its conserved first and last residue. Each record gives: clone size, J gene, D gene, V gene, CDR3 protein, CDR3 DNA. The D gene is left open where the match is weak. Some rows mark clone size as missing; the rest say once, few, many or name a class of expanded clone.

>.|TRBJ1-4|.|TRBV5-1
CASSFRAGNGGAEKLFF
TGCGCCAGCAGCTTCAGGGCTGGGAACGGGGGAGCTGAAAAACTGTTTTTT
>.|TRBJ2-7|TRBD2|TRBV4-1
CASSLQRGYEQYF
TGCGCCAGCAGCCTGCAGCGGGGCTACGAGCAGTACTTC
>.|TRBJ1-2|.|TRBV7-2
CASSLATGDGYTF
TGTGCCAGCAGCTTAGCTACAGGCGATGGCTACACCTTC
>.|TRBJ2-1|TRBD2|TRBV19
CASSIASGDTEQFF
TGTGCCAGTAGTATCGCCAGCGGGGATACCGAGCAGTTCTTC
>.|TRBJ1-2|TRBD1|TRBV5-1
CASSLVVTGTVNGYTF
TGCGCCAGCAGCTTGGTCGTCACCGGGACAGTGAATGGCTACACCTTC
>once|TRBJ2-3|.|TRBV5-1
CASSLAAGPDTQYF
TGCGCCAGCAGCTTGGCGGCAGGGCCAGATACGCAGTATTTT
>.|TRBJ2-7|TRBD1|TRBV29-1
CSVGNAGTGSYEQYF
TGCAGCGTTGGAAACGCCGGGACAGGGTCGTACGAGCAGTACTTC
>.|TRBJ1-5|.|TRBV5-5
CASSLAGSPPQHF
TGTGCCAGCAGCTTGGCGGGTTCTCCGCCCCAGCATTTT
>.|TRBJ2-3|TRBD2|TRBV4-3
CASSQDLGLALVGTQYF
TGCGCCAGCAGCCAAGATTTAGGACTAGCGCTGGTCGGTACGCAGTATTTT
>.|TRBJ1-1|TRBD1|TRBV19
CASRSGGGPEAFF
TGTGCCAGTAGGTCAGGGGGTGGCCCTGAAGCTTTCTTT
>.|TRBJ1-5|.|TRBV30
CAWSWRYSNQPQHF
TGTGCCTGGAGCTGGAGATATAGCAATCAGCCCCAGCATTTT
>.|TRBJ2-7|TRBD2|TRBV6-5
CASKRGYEQYF
TGTGCCAGCAAGCGGGGATACGAGCAGTACTTC
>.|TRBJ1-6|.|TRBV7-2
CASSSGVYNSPLHF
TGTGCCAGCAGCTCAGGGGTATATAATTCACCCCTCCACTTT
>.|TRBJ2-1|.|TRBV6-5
CASSYGGSSYNEQFF
TGTGCCAGCAGTTACGGGGGGAGCTCCTACAATGAGCAGTTCTTC
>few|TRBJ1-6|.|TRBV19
CASSPPGENSPLHF
TGTGCCAGTAGTCCCCCGGGGGAGAATTCACCCCTCCACTTT
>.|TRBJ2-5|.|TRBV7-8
CASSSYQETQYF
TGTGCCAGCAGCTCGTACCAAGAGACCCAGTACTTC
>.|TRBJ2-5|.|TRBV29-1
CSSRGETQYF
TGCAGCTCTAGGGGGGAGACCCAGTACTTC
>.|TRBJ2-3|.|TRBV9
CASSVVAGLSTDTQYF
TGTGCCAGCAGCGTAGTGGCGGGGCTTAGCACAGATACGCAGTATTTT
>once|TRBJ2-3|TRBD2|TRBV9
CASSVGGGGPDTQYF
TGTGCCAGCAGCGTAGGCGGGGGGGGCCCAGATACGCAGTATTTT
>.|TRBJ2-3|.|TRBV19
CASSPSGTDTQYF
TGTGCCAGTAGCCCTAGCGGCACAGATACGCAGTATTTT
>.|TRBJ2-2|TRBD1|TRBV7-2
CASSLGPQGDSGELFF
TGTGCCAGCAGCTTAGGGCCACAGGGGGATTCCGGGGAGCTGTTTTTT
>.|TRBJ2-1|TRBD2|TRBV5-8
CASSLGLAEDEQFF
TGTGCCAGCAGCTTGGGACTAGCTGAGGATGAGCAGTTCTTC
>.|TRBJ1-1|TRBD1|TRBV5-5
CASSLGQTGTKNTEAFF
TGTGCCAGCAGCTTGGGGCAGACAGGGACGAAGAACACTGAAGCTTTCTTT
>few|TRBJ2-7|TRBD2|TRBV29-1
CSVASGAPWEQYF
TGCAGCGTTGCTAGCGGGGCTCCTTGGGAGCAGTACTTC
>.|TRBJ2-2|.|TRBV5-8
CASSSGAANTGELFF
TGTGCCAGCAGCTCAGGGGCCGCGAACACCGGGGAGCTGTTTTTT
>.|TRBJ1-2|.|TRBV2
CASSDRAYGYTF
TGTGCCAGCAGTGACAGGGCCTATGGCTACACCTTC
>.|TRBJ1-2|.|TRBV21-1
CASSKLVCEGAKGYTF
TGTGCCAGCAGCAAGTTGGTGTGTGAGGGGGCGAAGGGCTACACCTTC
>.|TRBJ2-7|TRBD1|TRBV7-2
CASSLGATGDGYEQYF
TGTGCCAGCAGCTTAGGCGCGACAGGGGACGGCTACGAGCAGTACTTC
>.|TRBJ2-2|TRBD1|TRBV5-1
CASRRQTGRNTGELFF
TGCGCCAGCAGACGCCAGACAGGGAGGAACACCGGGGAGCTGTTTTTT
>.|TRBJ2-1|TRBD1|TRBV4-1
CASRPMDRGAYNEQFF
TGCGCCAGCAGACCAATGGACAGGGGCGCCTACAATGAGCAGTTCTTC
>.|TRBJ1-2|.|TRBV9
CASSVDRISYGSTF
TGTGCCAGCAGCGTAGACAGGATCAGCTATGGCTCCACCTTC
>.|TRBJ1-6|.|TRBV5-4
CASSLAGYNSPLHF
TGTGCCAGCAGCTTGGCCGGTTATAATTCACCCCTCCACTTT
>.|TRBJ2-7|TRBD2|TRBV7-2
CASSLTTSGYYEQYF
TGTGCCAGCAGCTTGACGACTAGCGGGTACTACGAGCAGTACTTC
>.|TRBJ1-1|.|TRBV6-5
CASSEQGRNTEAFF
TGTGCCAGCAGTGAACAGGGCCGGAACACTGAAGCTTTCTTT
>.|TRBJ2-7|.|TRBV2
CASSEATFSYEQYF
TGTGCCAGCAGTGAAGCCACATTTTCCTACGAGCAGTACTTC
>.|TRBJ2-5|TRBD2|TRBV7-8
CASSLWTSGQETQYF
TGTGCCAGCAGCTTATGGACTAGCGGCCAAGAGACCCAGTACTTC
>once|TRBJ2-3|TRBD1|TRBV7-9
CASSLRDRSTDTQYF
TGTGCCAGCAGCTTAAGGGACAGAAGCACAGATACGCAGTATTTT
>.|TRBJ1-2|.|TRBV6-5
CASSYSGGMGYTF
TGTGCCAGCAGTTACTCGGGCGGGATGGGCTACACCTTC
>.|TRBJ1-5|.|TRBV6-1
CASSEAGQPYSNQPQHF
TGTGCCAGCAGTGAAGCGGGACAACCCTATAGCAATCAGCCCCAGCATTTT
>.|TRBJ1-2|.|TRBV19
CASSISNEVREYGYTF
TGTGCCAGTAGTATAAGTAATGAGGTCAGGGAATATGGCTACACCTTC
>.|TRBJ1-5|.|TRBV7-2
CASSTFAATSVNTQHF
TGTGCCAGCAGCACTTTCGCCGCCACTTCCGTTAATACCCAGCATTTT
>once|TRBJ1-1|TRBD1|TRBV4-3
CASSQEQGVTEAFF
TGCGCCAGCAGCCAGGAACAGGGGGTCACTGAAGCTTTCTTT
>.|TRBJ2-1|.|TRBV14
CASSQGYRYNEQFF
TGTGCCAGCAGCCAAGGCTACAGATACAATGAGCAGTTCTTC
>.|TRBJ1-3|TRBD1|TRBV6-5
CASSYRQGSGNTIYF
TGTGCCAGCAGTTACCGACAGGGATCTGGAAACACCATATATTTT
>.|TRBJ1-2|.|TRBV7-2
CASSLDTEASSYGYTF
TGTGCCAGCAGCTTAGATACGGAGGCCTCCTCCTATGGCTACACCTTC
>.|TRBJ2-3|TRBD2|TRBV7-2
CASSSSGASTDTQYF
TGTGCCAGCAGCTCCAGCGGGGCGAGCACAGATACGCAGTATTTT
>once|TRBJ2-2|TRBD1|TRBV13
CASSYLLLRGGQGTGELFF
TGTGCCAGCAGCTACCTGCTCTTGCGAGGGGGCCAAGGCACCGGGGAGCTGTTTTTT
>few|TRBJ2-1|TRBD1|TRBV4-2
CASSLGTGIVF
TGTGCCAGCAGCCTCGGGACAGGGATAGTCTTC
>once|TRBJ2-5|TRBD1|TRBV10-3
CAISETGGLQETQYF
TGTGCCATCAGTGAGACAGGGGGCCTCCAAGAGACCCAGTACTTC
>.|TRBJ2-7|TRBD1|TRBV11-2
CASSLGQGAYEQYF
TGTGCCAGCAGCTTAGGACAGGGGGCCTACGAGCAGTACTTC
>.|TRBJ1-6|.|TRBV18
CASSPPHDNSPLHF
TGTGCCAGCTCACCACCACATGATAATTCACCCCTCCACTTT
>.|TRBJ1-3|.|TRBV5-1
CASSLGATNTIYF
TGCGCCAGCAGCCTGGGGGCGACAAACACCATATATTTT
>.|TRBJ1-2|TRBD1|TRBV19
CASSTRQGENYGYTF
TGTGCCAGTAGTACAAGACAGGGAGAGAACTATGGCTACACCTTC
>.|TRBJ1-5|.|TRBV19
CASSSGTLSNQPQHF
TGTGCCAGTAGTTCCGGGACACTTAGCAATCAGCCCCAGCATTTT
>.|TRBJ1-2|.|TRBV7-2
CASSFPGHQNANYGYTF
TGTGCCAGCAGCTTCCCGGGACACCAGAATGCTAACTATGGCTACACCTTC
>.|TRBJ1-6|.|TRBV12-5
CASGLALNSPLHF
TGTGCTAGTGGTTTGGCCCTAAATTCACCCCTCCACTTT
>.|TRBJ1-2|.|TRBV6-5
CASSRAGVLDYGYTF
TGTGCCAGCAGTCGCGCAGGGGTCTTGGACTATGGCTACACCTTC
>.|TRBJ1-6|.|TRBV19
CASSVHLGGNSPLHF
TGTGCCAGTAGCGTCCACCTCGGGGGAAATTCACCCCTCCACTTT
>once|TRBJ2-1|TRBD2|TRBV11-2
CASSHVLAGPSSYNEQFF
TGTGCCAGCAGCCACGTACTAGCGGGGCCAAGCTCCTACAATGAGCAGTTCTTC